Listed here are 6 T cell receptor beta chains from one sample, sequenced in a study of T cells in Graves' hyperthyroidism and ophthalmopathy. Template material for amplifying TCR beta CDR3 regions consisted of RNA transcripts. First-round RT-PCR targeting the TCR CDR3 was performed with the HTBI primer set. Using its own MiXCR run on the multiplex PCR reads, TCRdb lists one record per CDR3 protein. Counted here are over 500,000 distinct CDR3 sequences, over 15% occurring once; the ten biggest clones make up under 20%. Material: blood. These TCRs come from a young woman with Graves' ophthalmopathy.

Many counts were recorded for this clonotype. The chain joins TRBV20-1 to TRBJ1-1, with unresolved D. The germline V gene encodes CDR1 DFQATT and CDR2 SNEGSKA (reference sequence). Trimming took 0 bases from V and 3 from J, leaving 8 bases between them. The CDR3 spans 13 residues. The CDR3: CSARDSEYTEAFF. In nucleotides, the CDR3 is TGCAGTGCTAGAGACAGTGAATACACTGAAGCTTTCTTT.

This clonotype was counted once. The CDR3: CASSIVDGGVWSNQPQHF. CDR3 DNA: TGTGCCAGTAGTATAGTAGATGGGGGCGTTTGGAGCAATCAGCCCCAGCATTTT. The gene calls are TRBV19 and TRBJ1-5; D may be TRBD1 (6 bases). V was clipped by 1 base and J by 1 base, with 17 bases between them. There are 18 residues in the CDR3. Looked up from germline, CDR1 is LNHDA and CDR2 is SQIVND (reference sequence).

For this clonotype: An end of the junction differs from the germline gene, which may be a read error. The J gene is TRBJ2-2, the V gene TRBV12-3 or TRBV12-4; D possibly corresponds to TRBD2 (6 bases). The CDR3 extends over 14 amino acids. CDR3 sequence: CASRRDQNTGGLFF. The CDR3 nucleotides read TGTGCCAGCAGACGGGACCAGAACACCGGGGGGCTGTTTTTT.

This clonotype was recorded at least ten times. The J gene is TRBJ1-2, the V gene TRBV5-1; TRBD1 agrees at 9 bases. V lost 4 bases to trimming and J lost 6 bases; unmatched junction nucleotides: 7. The CDR3 totals 14 residues. The germline gives CDR1 SGHRS, CDR2 YFSETQ. CDR3 protein: CASSRTGVDDGYTF. DNA for the CDR3: TGCGCCAGCAGCCGGACAGGGGTCGATGATGGCTACACCTTC. Full variable domain (remainder filled in from reference TRBV5-1 and TRBJ1-2): KAGVTQTPRYLIKTRGQQVTLSCSPISGHRSVSWYQQTPGQGLQFLFEYFSETQRNKGNFPGRFSGRQFSNSRSEMNVSTLELGDSALYLCASSRTGVDDGYTFGSGTRLTVV.

Worth noting for this clonotype: A single base separates this from a much larger clone, so it may be a read error. This chain connects TRBV5-1 to TRBJ1-5; TRBD1 might be the D (5 bases). This CDR3 has 13 residues. Germline V CDR1 and CDR2: SGHRS, YFSETQ. The CDR3 sequence is CASGLGRIRPQHF. The CDR3 DNA is TGCGCCAGCGGCTTGGGACGGATCAGGCCCCAGCATTTT.

The chain employs TRBV3-1 and TRBJ1-1, with D unclear. The CDR3 consists of 14 residues. V gave up 5 bases and J gave up 2 bases, with 12 bases separating them. Germline lookup yields CDR1 LGHDT and CDR2 YNNKEL (reference sequence). The CDR3 DNA is TGTGCCAGCAGCTGGATGTATGGTAACACTGAAGCTTTCTTT. It yields the protein CASSWMYGNTEAFF.